This is a list of T cell receptor beta chains from one sample in a study of PD-L1 blockade in urothelial cancer. Using immunoSEQ multiplex PCR, the repertoire was profiled, and TCRdb retains in-frame clones only, with some absent. Of around 53,000 clones listed, over 70% were seen once; the top ten hold 5.8%. Material: PBMCs, obtained around atezolizumab (anti-PD-L1) treatment. These receptors were taken from a man in his forties with urothelial cancer. The CDR3 runs from the conserved cysteine through the conserved F or W. The D gene is left open where the match is weak. Expanded clones get a size class; other rows say once, few or many, or leave the size out.

>TRBV6-4|.|TRBJ2-3|.
CASSDKGESTDTQYF
TGTGCCAGCAGTGATAAGGGGGAGAGCACAGATACGCAGTATTTT
>TRBV19|.|TRBJ1-1|.
CASSISPGGEAFF
TGTGCCAGTAGTATATCCCCCGGAGGTGAAGCTTTCTTT
>TRBV5-6|.|TRBJ1-3|.
CASSLKPNSGNTIYF
TGTGCCAGCAGCTTGAAGCCGAACTCTGGAAACACCATATATTTT
>TRBV30|.|TRBJ2-7|.
CAWSRDNSYEQYF
TGTGCCTGGAGTCGGGACAACTCCTACGAGCAGTACTTC
>TRBV7-2|.|TRBJ1-1|few
CASSLRSREAFF
TGTGCCAGCAGCTTGAGGTCCCGGGAAGCTTTCTTT
>TRBV29-1|.|TRBJ1-2|.
CSVVGAHTNYGYTF
TGCAGCGTTGTAGGGGCCCATACTAACTATGGCTACACCTTC
>TRBV5-1|TRBD1|TRBJ1-2|.
CASSSTGVGGYTF
TGCGCCAGCAGCTCGACAGGGGTAGGTGGCTACACCTTC
>TRBV4-2|.|TRBJ2-1|.
CASSQEARGGNEQFF
TGTGCCAGCAGCCAAGAGGCCCGAGGGGGCAATGAGCAGTTCTTC
>TRBV6-5|TRBD2|TRBJ2-3|.
CASKLAGPTDTQYF
TGTGCCAGCAAACTAGCGGGGCCCACAGATACGCAGTATTTT
>TRBV5-5|TRBD2|TRBJ2-6|.
CASSLVGGTYSGANVLTF
TGTGCCAGCAGCTTGGTGGGGGGGACGTACTCTGGGGCCAACGTCCTGACTTTC
>TRBV9|.|TRBJ1-2|.
CASSGGRRGAANYGYTF
TGTGCCAGCAGCGGAGGGAGGCGAGGTGCGGCTAACTATGGCTACACCTTC
>TRBV7-9|.|TRBJ2-5|.
CASSSSWQATHQETQYF
TGTGCCAGCAGCTCCTCCTGGCAGGCAACACATCAAGAGACCCAGTACTTC
>TRBV9|.|TRBJ1-5|.
CASSVTERQPQHF
TGTGCCAGCAGCGTAACTGAAAGACAGCCCCAGCATTTT
>TRBV18|TRBD1|TRBJ1-5|.
CASSKGQGDNQPQHF
TGTGCCAGCTCAAAAGGACAGGGTGACAATCAGCCCCAGCATTTT
>TRBV11-1|TRBD2|TRBJ2-3|.
CASGPWLAGSSFTDTQYF
TGTGCCAGCGGACCTTGGCTAGCGGGTTCGTCCTTCACAGATACGCAGTATTTT
>TRBV28|TRBD2|TRBJ2-7|.
CASSLLAGGFEQYF
TGTGCCAGCAGTTTGCTAGCGGGAGGTTTCGAGCAGTACTTC
>TRBV7-9|.|TRBJ1-1|.
CASSLVRDFLGTEAFF
TGTGCCAGCAGCTTAGTGAGGGACTTCCTTGGCACTGAAGCTTTCTTT
>TRBV6-1|.|TRBJ2-3|.
CASSDFLGGTDTQYF
TGTGCCAGCAGTGACTTTCTTGGGGGGACAGATACGCAGTATTTT
>TRBV19|.|TRBJ2-7|.
CASSGASYEQYF
TGTGCCAGTAGTGGGGCATCCTACGAGCAGTACTTC
>TRBV29-1|TRBD1|TRBJ1-5|.
CSVRQGPNQPQHF
TGCAGCGTCAGACAGGGACCCAATCAGCCCCAGCATTTT